This T cell receptor beta chain was recorded in a study of T-cell reconstitution after alpha-beta-depleted transplantation in children. For TCRbeta, the library was prepared with unique molecular identifiers. TCRdb recomputed calls from the PCR reads with MiXCR, one row per CDR3 protein. The table has around 500,000 distinct CDR3 sequences, approximately 13% seen once. The germline CDR1 and CDR2 sequences are SGHRS and YFSETQ. The CDR3 covers 14 residues. The ends lost 2 bases at V and 3 bases at J; junction bases unmatched: 3. This sequence was found in a human donor who donated a stem cell graft to a child with combined immunodeficiency. Sample: PBMCs from the stem cell graft donor, taken from the stem cell graft. This chain connects TRBV5-1 to TRBJ2-3; 7 bases are a match to TRBD1. The CDR3 protein is CASSFKGQTDTQYF. The CDR3 DNA follows: TGCGCCAGCAGCTTCAAGGGACAGACAGATACGCAGTATTTT.